Listed below are T cell receptor beta chains from one sample, sequenced in a study of molecular identifiers for immune sequencing clone quantification. TCRdb itself ran the PCR reads through MiXCR, one entry per CDR3 protein. The data show some 320,000 distinct CDR3 sequences, 24% seen once. Sequences were obtained from naive CD8+ T cells from blood, with Jurkat cell RNA spiked in. These receptor sequences come from a human donor in good health. Some libraries in this study had Jurkat cell RNA spiked in. Both conserved end residues are part of each CDR3. The D gene is left open where the match is weak. For some rows the clone size is stated as once, few or many, or as a class when expanded; others skip it.

j_call v_call d_call clone_size cdr3_nt cdr3_aa
TRBJ1-2 TRBV5-1 TRBD1 many TGCGCCAGCAGCCCCAGGGGGCCCAACTATGGCTACACCTTC CASSPRGPNYGYTF
TRBJ2-7 TRBV7-9 . few TGTGCCAGCAGCTCCCCGACAGCCGACTCCTACGAGCAGTACTTC CASSSPTADSYEQYF
TRBJ2-1 TRBV5-1 . few TGCGCCAGCAGCCAACCTGGCGAGCAGTTCTTC CASSQPGEQFF
TRBJ2-3 TRBV5-6 . few TGTGCCAGCAGCTCCCCCTCCGGGACTCGCACAGATACGCAGTATTTT CASSSPSGTRTDTQYF
TRBJ2-3 TRBV30 TRBD2 few TGTGCCTGGAGTGTAGTCCTAGCGGGAGGCACGCAGTATTTT CAWSVVLAGGTQYF
TRBJ1-6 TRBV4-1 . . TGCGCCAGCAGCCAAGATCACGCCTATAATTCACCCCTCCACTTT CASSQDHAYNSPLHF
TRBJ2-7 TRBV3-1 . . TGTGCCAGCAGCCTTGCGGCCCACGAGCAGTACTTC CASSLAAHEQYF
TRBJ2-2 TRBV6-5 TRBD2 few TGTGCCACCTCGGGACTAGCGGGAAACACCGGGGAGCTGTTTTTT CATSGLAGNTGELFF
TRBJ2-5 TRBV2 TRBD2 . TGTGCCAGCAGTGGGACTAGCGGGGGGCAAGAGCCCCAGTACTTC CASSGTSGGQEPQYF
TRBJ2-1 TRBV27 . once TGTGCCAGCCGCCCAGTCAGGGGCAATGAGCAGTTCTTC CASRPVRGNEQFF
TRBJ1-1 TRBV12-3/TRBV12-4 . few TGTGCCAGCAGTGACCGGCAGGTTGAAGCTTTCTTT CASSDRQVEAFF
TRBJ1-2 TRBV12-5 TRBD1 . TGTGCTAGTGGTGGCCGGGACAGAGGATTATATGACTACACCTTC CASGGRDRGLYDYTF
TRBJ1-1 TRBV7-9 TRBD1 many TGTGCCAGCAGCTTAGCCGGGACAGGGGGATTGAACACTGAAGCTTTCTTT CASSLAGTGGLNTEAFF
TRBJ2-7 TRBV20-1 TRBD1 . TGCAGTGCTAGAAACCGCGGACAGGGGGGCTACGAGCAGTACTTC CSARNRGQGGYEQYF
TRBJ2-5 TRBV7-9 . many TGTGCCAGCAGCTACGGCGGGAAAGAGACCCAGTACTTC CASSYGGKETQYF
TRBJ2-7 TRBV15 . many TGTGCCACCAGCGAGGGACAAGCCTACGAGCAGTACTTC CATSEGQAYEQYF
TRBJ1-2 TRBV18 TRBD1 few TGTGCCAGCTCACCACCTTTCCTGGACAGGCCCAGCGGCTACACCTTC CASSPPFLDRPSGYTF
TRBJ2-4 TRBV19 TRBD2 . TGTGCCAGTAGTATCTGGACAGCGGGAGCGGGGAACATTCAGTACTTC CASSIWTAGAGNIQYF
TRBJ2-5 TRBV7-6 . many TGTGCCAGCAGCTTAACCGCCCGGGGTACGGAGACCCAGTACTTC CASSLTARGTETQYF
TRBJ2-5 TRBV7-9 TRBD1 . TGTGCCAGCAGCCCACAGGGGACGATGGAGCCCCAGTACTTC CASSPQGTMEPQYF
TRBJ2-7 TRBV4-1 . many TGCGCCAGCAGCTCGCACAGGGACGAGCAGTACTTC CASSSHRDEQYF
TRBJ2-3 TRBV27 . . TGTGCCAGCAGTTTAGATTTTTGGGGGACAGATACGCAGTATTTT CASSLDFWGTDTQYF
TRBJ2-1 TRBV2 TRBD2 few TGTGCCAGCGTCCCTAGCGGGAGCGCCTACAATGAGCAGTTCTTC CASVPSGSAYNEQFF
TRBJ1-1 TRBV7-9 TRBD1 . TGTGCCAGCAGCCCGGACAGGGGGAAACCTGAAGCTTTCTTT CASSPDRGKPEAFF
TRBJ2-7 TRBV4-1 TRBD1 few TGCGCCAGCAGCCCCACAGGACCGGGACAGGGCCCCTCCTACGAGCAGTACTTC CASSPTGPGQGPSYEQYF
TRBJ2-5 TRBV27 . many TGTGCCAGCAGAGCCGGGCGAGAGACCCAGTACTTC CASRAGRETQYF
TRBJ2-3 TRBV13 TRBD2 . TGTGCCAGCAGCTTAGGTGTGTTGACAACTAGCGGGAGGCGGGAAGCCACAGATACGCAGTATTTT CASSLGVLTTSGRREATDTQYF
TRBJ2-2 TRBV14 . few TGTGCCAGCAGCCAACGGGACACGGAGGAGGCTGGGGAGCTGTTTTTT CASSQRDTEEAGELFF
TRBJ2-3 TRBV6-5 . many TGTGCCAGCAGTTATGTGTCAGGGGGCACAGATACGCAGTATTTT CASSYVSGGTDTQYF
TRBJ2-7 TRBV11-2 . . TGTGCCAGCAGCTTAGAGGGGGGATGGTACGAGCAGTACTTC CASSLEGGWYEQYF
TRBJ1-1 TRBV4-2 . . TGTGCCAGCAGCCTAGTGAACACTGAAACTTTCTTT CASSLVNTETFF
TRBJ1-5 TRBV4-3 TRBD1 once TGCGCCAGCAGCCAAGACTGGACAGGGAGGAATCAGCCCCAGCATTTT CASSQDWTGRNQPQHF
TRBJ2-1 TRBV12-3/TRBV12-4 . . TGTGCCAGCAGTCCTTCCCTGGGGGAGCAGTTCTTC CASSPSLGEQFF
TRBJ2-7 TRBV5-3 . . TGTGCCGGCAGCCGGCCGGGACTCAGCCTCGAGCAGTACTTC CAGSRPGLSLEQYF
TRBJ2-7 TRBV27 . . TGTGCCAGCAGTTCCCAACTTCGAACAGGGTGGGGTACCTACGAGCAGTACTTC CASSSQLRTGWGTYEQYF
TRBJ2-1 TRBV5-3 . many TGTGCCAGCAGCCTCTTAGTAGCCGATGAAGAGCAGTTCTTC CASSLLVADEEQFF
TRBJ2-3 TRBV20-1 TRBD2 few TGCAGTGCCCCGAGACTAGCGGGAAGTATGACAGATACGCAGTATTTT CSAPRLAGSMTDTQYF
TRBJ2-5 TRBV6-2/TRBV6-3 . few TGTGCCAGCAGTTGGGCGGAGACCCAGTACTTC CASSWAETQYF
TRBJ2-1 TRBV27 TRBD1 many TGTGCCAGCAGTACCTCCGGGACAGTCCCCTACAATGAGCAGTTCTTC CASSTSGTVPYNEQFF
TRBJ2-5 TRBV15 . . TGTGCCACCCCTCGTCCTCGCGGGGCGTTGATGGAGACCCAGTGCTTC CATPRPRGALMETQCF
TRBJ2-7 TRBV25-1 . many TGTGCCAGCAGTGAATTGGCCAGGGGTTACGAGCAGTACTTC CASSELARGYEQYF
TRBJ2-5 TRBV6-2/TRBV6-3 . few TGTGCCAGCAGTTACTCGGACGGTCTAGAGACCCAGTACTTC CASSYSDGLETQYF
TRBJ1-2 TRBV28 TRBD1 few TGTGCCAGCAGCCCCTTCGCACAGGGGCTGAACTATGGCTACACCTTC CASSPFAQGLNYGYTF
TRBJ1-4 TRBV13 TRBD1 few TGTGCCAGCAGCTTAGTCGGGACAGGGAGTGAAAAACTGTTTTTT CASSLVGTGSEKLFF